The clone carrying this T cell receptor (beta chain) was found a few times. As yet, its antigen is unknown. This sample stems from a study of CD4 T cells in relation to SARS-CoV-2 and coronaviruses. V shed 3 bases and J shed 0 bases, with 15 bases lying between them. The CDR3 is made up of 17 amino acids. Germline CDR1 KGHSH, CDR2 LQKENI. Before the COVID-19 pandemic, during about 2011-2019, CD4+ T cells were taken from unexposed donors. Isolation of CD4+ T cells took place after about 9 days in culture. Profiling relied on immunoSEQ multiplex PCR, and the TCRdb table lists in-frame clones only, not all of them. In the table there are roughly 30,000 clones, approximately 80% of which are singletons.

The chain has TRBV18 and TRBJ2-1; weak D call: TRBD1 (6 bases). The clonotype comes from a human donor in good health. The sequenced material came from CD4+ T cells from PBMCs, cultured in vitro. In nucleotides, the CDR3 is TGTGCCAGCTCACCCGCCTCTGACAGGTTCTCCTACAATGAGCAGTTCTTC. Residues: CASSPASDRFSYNEQFF.